Below, 30 T cell receptor beta chains from the same sample are listed, as sequenced in a study of shared T cell receptors in the human thymus. Measured with immunoSEQ multiplex PCR; TCRdb has only the in-frame clones, and not every one. The sample has 450,000 to 650,000 clones; 70% to 80% are singletons. This sample was also put to use in a study of human thymus T cells.

The source material was thymocytes. Every receptor here comes from a boy in the first two years of life with a congenital heart defect.

J is TRBJ1-2 and V is TRBV19, with 7 bases identical to TRBD1. The CDR3 length is 14 residues. Germline CDR1 LNHDA, CDR2 SQIVND (reference sequence). The junction had 3 bases not matched to a gene; V was cut back by 3 bases and J by 2 bases. CDR3 bases: TGTGCCAGTAGTATGGGACAGACGAACTATGGCTACACCTTC. This encodes CASSMGQTNYGYTF.

This rearrangement joins TRBV5-4 to TRBJ2-1; 7 bases are a match to TRBD2. Trimming removed 4 bases from V and 5 bases from J; junction bases left unmatched: 12. The CDR3 loop spans 16 amino acids. Germline values: CDR1 SGHNT, CDR2 YYREEE (reference sequence). The DNA for the CDR3 is TGTGCCAGCAGCCTCCCGGAGACGGGGGGAAACAATGAGCAGTTCTTC. Translated, it gives CASSLPETGGNNEQFF.

The genes are TRBV11-2 and TRBJ2-3; the match to TRBD1 covers 9 bases. Trimming took 1 base from V and 1 from J; bases not matched to a gene: 6. CDR1 and CDR2 (germline): SGHAT, FQNNGV. The CDR3 length is 17 residues. The CDR3: CASSLVSDRGRTDTQYF. The CDR3 DNA is TGTGCCAGCAGCTTAGTCTCGGACAGGGGCCGCACAGATACGCAGTATTTT.

This clone has just a few counts. The genes are TRBV5-6 and TRBJ1-1; D is uncertain. The CDR3 sequence is 11 residues long. The V gene's germline CDR1 is SGHDT and CDR2 YYEEEE. Trimming took 4 bases from V and 13 from J, leaving 14 bases between them. CDR3 nucleotides: TGTGCCAGCAGCCGAGATATGAGGGTTTTCTTT. Its translation: CASSRDMRVFF.

This clone appeared a few times. CDR3 DNA: TGTGCCAGTTGCCGCCTAACCGGACAGGGGGGCGAGCAGTACTTC. It codes for CASCRLTGQGGEQYF. The chain has TRBV27 and TRBJ2-7; 10 bases are a match to TRBD1. The CDR3 contains 15 residues. V shed 9 bases and J 6 bases; nucleotides not matched to a gene: 14. Germline V gene data show CDR1 as MNHEY and CDR2 as SMNVEV (reference sequence).

V is TRBV5-1 and J is TRBJ2-5; 8 nucleotides agree with TRBD2. The CDR3 runs 18 residues. CDR1 and CDR2 (germline): SGHRS, YFSETQ. The J segment lost 4 bases and the V segment lost 0 bases, leaving 14 bases of the junction unmatched. The CDR3 reads CASSLGREATGDPETQYF. CDR3 coding DNA: TGCGCCAGCAGCTTGGGGCGGGAGGCCACCGGGGATCCAGAGACCCAGTACTTC.

This clone has only a few counts. V usage is TRBV5-4 and J usage is TRBJ2-7; TRBD2 matches at 7 bases. With V trimmed by 4 bases and J by 3 bases, 13 bases remained unmatched. The CDR3 totals 16 residues. The germline gives CDR1 SGHNT, CDR2 YYREEE (reference sequence). CDR3 residues: CASSPPAPSGVYEQYF. CDR3 DNA: TGTGCCAGCAGCCCCCCCGCTCCGAGCGGGGTCTACGAGCAGTACTTC.

The V and J genes are TRBV5-1 and TRBJ2-3; D may be TRBD2 (5 bases). V was shortened by 7 bases and J by 0 bases, with 12 bases between the two germline ends. CDR3 length equals 14 residues. Per the germline V gene, CDR1 is SGHRS and CDR2 is YFSETQ. The CDR3 nucleotides are TGCGCCAGCTTCTGGGAGTTTAGCACAGATACGCAGTATTTT. This codes for CASFWEFSTDTQYF.

This chain connects TRBV6-5 to TRBJ2-3; 8 positions agree with TRBD1. Unmatched junction bases numbered 8, after V lost 7 bases and J lost 11 bases. The CDR3 consists of 12 residues. CDR1 MNHEY and CDR2 SVGAGI come from the germline V gene. CDR3: CASKQGQGGQYF. In DNA form, the CDR3 reads TGTGCCAGCAAGCAAGGACAGGGCGGGCAGTATTTT.

The chain has TRBV6-5 and TRBJ2-7, with D possibly TRBD1 on 6 matching bases. The CDR3 runs to 15 residues. Germline lookup yields CDR1 MNHEY and CDR2 SVGAGI. Trimming took off 2 bases at V and 0 bases at J, with 11 bases between the two ends. The CDR3 nucleotides are TGTGCCAGCAGTTACAAGGGACAAGGCTCCTACGAGCAGTACTTC. It specifies CASSYKGQGSYEQYF.

The chain has TRBV5-4 and TRBJ2-3; D may be TRBD2 (6 bases). V lost 7 bases, J lost 0 bases, and 12 bases lay in between. CDR1 SGHNT and CDR2 YYREEE come from the germline V gene (reference sequence). The CDR3 has 14 residues. CDR3 region: CASGGSSSTDTQYF. The DNA of the CDR3 is TGTGCCAGCGGGGGGAGTAGCAGCACAGATACGCAGTATTTT.

The J gene is TRBJ2-5, the V gene TRBV7-6; D not resolved. The CDR3 has 14 amino acids. Germline V gene sequence: CDR1 SGHVS, CDR2 FNYEAQ. The V gene lost 2 bases and the J gene lost 5 bases, with 12 bases spanning the gap. The CDR3 loop is CASSLYPTMETQYF. CDR3 DNA: TGTGCCAGCAGCTTATACCCCACAATGGAGACCCAGTACTTC.

This clone was counted between two and nine times. CDR3 sequence: CASSQEEAATSGIANEQFF. CDR3 sequence (DNA): TGTGCCAGCAGCCAAGAGGAGGCAGCAACTAGCGGGATAGCCAATGAGCAGTTCTTC. The V call is TRBV14, the J call TRBJ2-1; TRBD2 agrees at 10 bases. The CDR3 runs to 19 residues. The germline V gene has CDR1 SGHDN and CDR2 FVKESK. The V segment lost 0 bases and the J segment 6 bases; nucleotides outside the gene matches: 14.

The chain employs TRBV30 and TRBJ2-1, with TRBD2 identical over 10 bases. The CDR3 is made up of 13 amino acids. Germline-derived CDR1 and CDR2 are GTSNPN and SVGIG (reference sequence). Trimming cost V 6 bases and J 3 bases; bases outside gene matches: 2. CDR3 region: CACRLAGYNEQFF. CDR3 nucleotides: TGTGCCTGCCGACTAGCGGGCTACAATGAGCAGTTCTTC.

The chain uses TRBV19 and TRBJ1-5; D is unclear. Germline assignment: CDR1 LNHDA and CDR2 SQIVND (reference sequence). The CDR3 runs 13 residues. V was pared by 7 bases and J by 2 bases, with 9 bases between. For the CDR3, the DNA is TGTGCCAGTAAGTACCCGGGCAATCAGCCCCAGCATTTT. Encoded protein: CASKYPGNQPQHF.

J is TRBJ2-5 and V is TRBV4-3; 10 nucleotides match TRBD2. The V segment lost 3 bases and the J segment 4 bases; nucleotides outside the gene matches: 8. CDR1 and CDR2 from the germline V gene are LGHNA and YSLEER. This CDR3 contains 16 residues. The DNA of the CDR3 is TGCGCCAGCAGCCAGCGACTAGCGGGCTATGTAGAGACCCAGTACTTC. Protein: CASSQRLAGYVETQYF.

CDR3 sequence reads: CASSPGLAGEAHEQYF. In nucleotides, the CDR3 is TGTGCCAGCAGCCCGGGACTAGCGGGAGAGGCCCACGAGCAGTACTTC. This chain connects TRBV5-6 to TRBJ2-7, with TRBD2 matching over 14 bases. The junction had 8 bases not matched to a gene; V was cut back by 4 bases and J by 5 bases. The CDR3 consists of 16 residues. The germline V gene encodes CDR1 SGHDT and CDR2 YYEEEE.

The rearrangement links TRBV5-1 to TRBJ2-1; maybe TRBD1 (5 bases). CDR3 length: 14 residues. V gave up 4 bases and J gave up 7 bases, with 15 bases separating them. The germline V gene encodes CDR1 SGHRS and CDR2 YFSETQ. The CDR3 region is CASSRAGNGNEQFF. For the CDR3, the DNA is TGCGCCAGCAGCCGGGCAGGGAATGGAAATGAGCAGTTCTTC.

This clone occurred once. The CDR3 is CASSDPQVNTEAFF. The CDR3 nucleotides are TGTGCCAGCAGTGATCCGCAGGTCAACACTGAAGCTTTCTTT. The rearrangement uses TRBV2 and TRBJ1-1; unclear D gene. The CDR3 runs to 14 residues. The germline V and J ends were trimmed by 3 bases and 2 bases, with 10 bases remaining between them. Germline CDR1 and CDR2: SNHLY and FYNNEI.

V gene TRBV10-3 combines with J gene TRBJ1-5, with D tentatively TRBD1 (5 bases). Germline CDR1 and CDR2: ENHRY and SYGVKD. V gave up 4 bases and J gave up 5 bases, with 9 bases separating them. This CDR3 has 13 amino acids. The CDR3 loop is CAISGGRDQPQHF. The CDR3 region has the DNA TGTGCCATCAGTGGTGGCAGGGATCAGCCCCAGCATTTT.

This rearrangement joins TRBV7-9 to TRBJ2-1; maybe TRBD2 (6 bases). Germline CDR1 SEHNR, CDR2 FQNEAQ (reference sequence). The ends were cut back, 5 bases at V and 1 base at J, with 15 bases in the middle. CDR3 length: 16 residues. The CDR3 nucleotides read TGTGCCAGCAGCCTCCCTGCGGGAATATCCTACAATGAGCAGTTCTTC. It yields the protein CASSLPAGISYNEQFF.

The gene calls are TRBV9 and TRBJ2-7; TRBD2 aligns across 14 bases. V shed 4 bases, J shed 7 bases, and the junction held 7 bases outside the gene matches. The CDR3 contains 15 residues. Germline V gene lookup returns CDR1 SGDLS and CDR2 YYNGEE. CDR3 amino acids: CASSTGTSGRNEQYF. CDR3 sequence (DNA): TGTGCCAGCAGCACCGGGACTAGCGGGAGAAATGAGCAGTACTTC. The variable domain in full, completed from reference TRBV9 and TRBJ2-7, reads DSGVTQTPKHLITATGQRVTLRCSPRSGDLSVYWYQQSLDQGLQFLIQYYNGEERAKGNILERFSAQQFPDLHSELNLSSLELGDSALYFCASSTGTSGRNEQYFGPGTRLTVT.

The chain links TRBV28 to TRBJ2-2; unclear D gene. V lost 5 bases and J lost 3, with 19 bases in between. This CDR3 is built from 17 residues. The germline V gene encodes CDR1 MDHEN and CDR2 SYDVKM. CDR3 in amino acids: CASSPYPPRRDTGELFF. The CDR3 DNA reads TGTGCCAGCAGTCCCTACCCTCCTAGGAGAGACACCGGGGAGCTGTTTTTT.

This chain links TRBV4-1 with TRBJ2-1; 13 bases fit TRBD2. Germline CDR1 MGHRA, CDR2 YSYEKL. The V gene end was trimmed by 1 base and the J gene end by 9 bases; junction bases not matched to a gene: 9. CDR3 length: 17 amino acids. CDR3 loop: CASSQGNPGLAGSEQFF. As DNA, the CDR3 is TGCGCCAGCAGCCAAGGTAATCCGGGACTAGCGGGAAGTGAGCAGTTCTTC.

This chain joins TRBV5-4 and TRBJ2-4; no firm D call. Germline CDR1 reads SGHNT; CDR2 reads YYREEE (reference sequence). The ends were cut back, 6 bases at V and 3 bases at J, with 22 bases in the middle. CDR3 size: 17 residues. Here the CDR3 DNA reads TGTGCCAGCAAAGGAGACGACGGCCCCGAGGTCAAAAACATTCAGTACTTC. Residues: CASKGDDGPEVKNIQYF. Based on the CDR3 plus reference TRBV5-4 and TRBJ2-4, the full variable domain is ETGVTQSPTHLIKTRGQQVTLRCSSQSGHNTVSWYQQALGQGPQFIFQYYREEENGRGNFPPRFSGLQFPNYSSELNVNALELDDSALYLCASKGDDGPEVKNIQYFGAGTRLSVL.

This chain connects TRBV30 to TRBJ2-1, with 10 nucleotides matching TRBD2. J lost 0 bases, V lost 0 bases, and 11 bases had no gene match. Germline V gives CDR1 GTSNPN, CDR2 SVGIG (reference sequence). The CDR3 totals 19 residues. CDR3 loop: CAWSVRSSGRPHSYNEQFF. CDR3 nucleotides: TGTGCCTGGAGTGTAAGGAGTAGCGGGAGGCCTCACTCCTACAATGAGCAGTTCTTC.

V usage is TRBV30 and J usage is TRBJ2-7, with D possibly matching TRBD1 (5 bases). Trimming left V 3 bases short and J 0 bases short, with 12 bases between. In germline, CDR1 is GTSNPN, CDR2 SVGIG (reference sequence). There are 14 residues in the CDR3. Written as DNA, the CDR3 is TGTGCCTGGAGCGCCCAGGGTTTCTCCTACGAGCAGTACTTC. This sequence encodes CAWSAQGFSYEQYF.

The chain is built from TRBV5-1 and TRBJ1-3; TRBD1 might be the D (6 bases). The CDR3 length is 17 residues. V lost 0 bases and J 3 bases, leaving 16 bases between the germline ends. Germline-derived CDR1 and CDR2 are SGHRS and YFSETQ. The chain's CDR3 is CASSLGGDRRLGNTIYF. CDR3 in DNA: TGCGCCAGCAGCTTGGGCGGTGACAGGAGACTTGGAAACACCATATATTTT.

In this sample, this clone turned up a few times. The same CDR3 arises from other DNA sequences in this sample as well. The V call is TRBV27, the J call TRBJ2-7; D is undetermined. V gave up 4 bases and J gave up 0 bases, with 7 bases separating them. Germline assignment: CDR1 MNHEY and CDR2 SMNVEV (reference sequence). CDR3 length equals 13 residues. This CDR3 is CASSSLSSYEQYF. As DNA, the CDR3 is TGTGCCAGCAGTTCCTTGAGCTCCTACGAGCAGTACTTC.

The chain links TRBV28 to TRBJ2-7, with a tentative D call TRBD2 (6 bases). The V and J ends lost 7 bases and 5 bases respectively, with 12 bases between them. The CDR3 totals 12 residues. Germline V CDR1 and CDR2: MDHEN, SYDVKM. CDR3 DNA sequence: TGTGCCAGCAAGGGTAGCGGCGACGAGCAGTACTTC. Translation: CASKGSGDEQYF.